These T cell receptor beta chains were read from a single sample in a study of blood T cells in healthy people across ages. TCRdb redid the calling of the 5' RACE reads with MiXCR, one entry per CDR3 protein. The sample yields under 2,000,000 distinct CDR3 sequences, around 48% seen once. Sequenced sample: blood. The receptor set was obtained from a woman in her thirties or forties in good health. Each CDR3 is given with its conserved first and last residue. D genes are given only for firm matches. The size field is filled for only some rows; it gives once, few, many or a size class.

len,d_gene,abundance,j_gene,v_gene,CDR3aa,CDR3nt
13,TRBD1,few,TRBJ2-1,TRBV5-6,CASSHGTGEEQFF,TGTGCCAGCAGCCATGGGACAGGGGAGGAGCAGTTCTTC
15,TRBD1,.,TRBJ2-3,TRBV24-1,CATSGTGESTDTQYF,TGTGCCACCAGTGGGACAGGGGAGAGCACAGATACGCAGTATTTT
17,TRBD2,.,TRBJ2-7,TRBV4-2,CASSLTSGGLDRYEQYF,TGTGCCAGCAGCCTGACTAGCGGGGGATTAGACAGATACGAGCAGTACTTC
17,.,once,TRBJ1-6,TRBV5-6,CASSFGSQRSYNSPLHF,TGTGCCAGCAGCTTCGGTTCCCAACGCTCCTATAATTCACCCCTCCACTTT
15,.,.,TRBJ1-6,TRBV27,CASSWTRENNSPLHF,TGTGCCAGCAGTTGGACCAGGGAAAATAATTCACCCCTCCACTTT
16,TRBD1,few,TRBJ2-5,TRBV24-1,CATSDPEGDSRKTQYF,TGTGCCACCAGTGATCCCGAGGGGGACAGCAGAAAGACCCAGTACTTC
11,.,few,TRBJ2-4,TRBV18,CASSFEDFQYF,TGTGCCAGCTCCTTCGAGGATTTCCAGTACTTC
11,.,.,TRBJ1-1,TRBV6-6,CASLVGLEAFF,TGTGCCAGCCTAGTGGGGCTGGAAGCTTTCTTT
15,.,few,TRBJ1-2,TRBV12-3/TRBV12-4,CASSSGTAYNYGYTF,TGTGCCAGCAGTTCCGGGACCGCCTATAACTATGGCTACACCTTC
14,TRBD2,few,TRBJ2-5,TRBV20-1,CSAIPGLPPRTQYF,TGCAGTGCTATCCCGGGACTACCACCGCGGACCCAGTACTTC
16,TRBD1,.,TRBJ2-3,TRBV7-9,CASSPWTGGMADTQYF,TGTGCCAGCAGCCCCTGGACAGGGGGCATGGCAGATACGCAGTATTTT
14,TRBD1,.,TRBJ2-5,TRBV18,CASTTLTGGETQYF,TGTGCCAGCACGACCTTGACAGGGGGCGAGACCCAGTACTTC
14,.,.,TRBJ2-5,TRBV13,CASSVGRQQETQYF,TGTGCCAGCAGCGTAGGCCGACAGCAAGAGACCCAGTACTTC
14,.,.,TRBJ2-3,TRBV24-1,CATSSGRGADTQYF,TGTGCCACCAGTTCGGGCAGAGGCGCAGATACGCAGTATTTT
16,TRBD2,few,TRBJ2-3,TRBV4-3,CASSSLAGARTDTQYF,TGTGCCAGCAGCTCACTAGCGGGGGCCCGCACAGATACGCAGTATTTT
17,.,few,TRBJ2-5,TRBV6-1,CASTPREAGPNQETQYF,TGTGCCAGCACCCCGAGGGAGGCAGGACCAAACCAAGAGACCCAGTACTTC
14,.,.,TRBJ2-2,TRBV12-3/TRBV12-4,CASSLVENTGELFF,TGTGCCAGCAGTTTAGTAGAGAACACCGGGGAGCTGTTTTTT
14,TRBD2,.,TRBJ2-5,TRBV27,CASSHGRGVETQYF,TGTGCCAGCAGTCACGGTCGGGGGGTAGAGACCCAGTACTTC
14,.,.,TRBJ1-1,TRBV6-5,CASTPSGVNTEAFF,TGTGCCAGCACCCCTAGCGGGGTGAACACTGAAGCTTTCTTT
16,TRBD1,.,TRBJ2-4,TRBV6-2/TRBV6-3,CASSPTGTGGKNIQYF,TGTGCCAGCAGCCCCACCGGGACAGGCGGCAAAAACATTCAGTACTTC
14,TRBD1,.,TRBJ2-7,TRBV6-5,CASSRTGTVYEQYF,TGTGCCAGCAGTCGAACCGGGACAGTCTACGAGCAGTACTTC